This T cell receptor beta chain appears in the sequencing data of a study of breast tumors, draining lymph nodes, adjacent tissues. Using its own MiXCR run on the multiplex PCR reads, TCRdb lists one record per CDR3 protein. The table includes approximately 250,000 distinct CDR3 sequences, around 34% detected once. Turning to this clonotype: Antigen unknown.

The junction had 6 bases not matched to a gene; V was cut back by 4 bases and J by 2 bases. CDR1 and CDR2 from the germline V gene are SEHNR and FQNEAQ (reference sequence). This CDR3 has 16 amino acids. The lymph nodes were axillary draining lymph nodes from breast cancer patients. General study findings and limits: Findings are consistent with lymph node origin and intratumoral expansion of most tumor T cells. The lymph node origin of tumor T cells was framed as consistent with a hypothesis, not demonstrated. Compared with lymph nodes, tumors were less diverse; compared with nontumor tissue, more.

This clonotype originated in a female donor with breast cancer. Some clones in this sample may be carry-over from other donors' samples. The chain couples TRBV7-9 to TRBJ1-5, with TRBD1 identical over 9 bases. Sequencing used axillary lymph node tissue. The CDR3 DNA reads TGTGCCAGCAGCTACCGGGACAGGGACGGCAATCAGCCCCAGCATTTT. Translation gives CASSYRDRDGNQPQHF.